The present T cell receptor beta chain was sequenced within a study of blood T cell repertoires in COVID-19. For the study at large: The United States, Italy and Spain were the sources of the acute and convalescent COVID-19 samples.

Recruited during active infection, patients (from Seattle) were subsequently followed longitudinally. As originally analysed: Estimated nucleated cell counts came from reference gene primer amplification. Data came from immunoSEQ multiplex PCR; TCRdb stores just in-frame clones and leaves some out. That table is the source of V, J and clone size, and D and trimming were worked out from the DNA. The sample lists more than 75,000 clones, about 90% occurring once. CDR1 is SGHVS, CDR2 FNYEAQ, per germline. This CDR3 has 16 amino acids. Trimming took 3 bases from V and 4 from J; bases not matched to a gene: 7.

This sequence joins TRBV7-6 and TRBJ2-2; 8 bases agree with TRBD2. The source is a man aged 45 to 65 with COVID-19, enrolled during active disease. Material for sequencing was peripheral blood. The CDR3 region is CASSFPGGAGTGELFF. The CDR3 region has the DNA TGTGCCAGCAGCTTCCCCGGGGGGGCGGGCACCGGGGAGCTGTTTTTT.